This TCR beta chain was identified during a study of cytomegalovirus exposure and HLA in healthy donors. Study details: Some 200 million T cells yielded about 120 million unique TCR beta sequences, as an earlier analysis found. Genetic ancestry analysis placed approximately 79% of the 398 donors that were genotyped in the Caucasian-associated cluster. General observations from the study: Sequencing likely generated an artifact that appeared as a cluster of highly shared sequence variants.

Researchers ran the PCR with 60 Vbeta and 13 Jbeta primers. In the authors' methods: Later, an analysis found 75 million to 100 million unique TCR beta chains, and about 10 million of these were shared. Assay used: immunoSEQ multiplex PCR; TCRdb lists only in-frame clones, some missing. V, J and clone size reflect that table, while D and trimming were determined from the DNA. The sample lists roughly 170,000 clones, just under 80% occurring once. CDR1 is SQVTM and CDR2 is ANQGSEA in the germline V gene. There are 12 residues in the CDR3. Only one count was recorded for this clone. Antigen unknown. The chain has TRBV29-1 and TRBJ2-5; D possibly corresponds to TRBD1 (6 bases). The J call is in doubt because the DNA end fits TRBJ2-7 better. The sequenced sample consisted of PBMCs. This TCR was recovered from a woman aged 50 to 60 in good health and CMV-seropositive. As DNA, the CDR3 is TGCAGCGTTGAACAGGGGCCCTACGAGCAGTACTTC. It encodes CSVEQGPYEQYF.